This is a list of T cell receptor beta chains from one sample in a study of T cell responses to AZD1222 COVID-19 vaccine. Repertoires were generated with immunoSEQ multiplex PCR, while TCRdb's copy carries only in-frame clones and drops some. This sample yields some 200,000 clones, of which about nine tenths are seen a single time; more than 0.75% belongs to the top ten. The source was peripheral blood, collected on day 0 of AZD1222 vaccination. The receptors derive from an adult in good health. Both conserved end residues are part of each CDR3. A D gene is named only where the DNA matches it firmly. A row's size may be missing; if present it is once, few, many or a size class.

abundance,j_gene,v_gene,d_gene,len,CDR3nt,CDR3aa
NA,TRBJ2-6,TRBV6-4,NA,19,TGTGCCAGCAGTGAATACGGGACCCCCTTTGCTTCTGGGGCCAACGTCCTGACTTTC,CASSEYGTPFASGANVLTF
NA,TRBJ2-3,TRBV5-6,TRBD2,16,TGTGCCAGCAGCTTGGATCTAGCGGCTACCCCAGATACGCAGTATTTT,CASSLDLAATPDTQYF
few,TRBJ2-7,TRBV6-5,NA,13,TGTGCCAGCCTGAAGGGGGCGGGGTACGAGCAGTACTTC,CASLKGAGYEQYF
NA,TRBJ1-2,TRBV28,TRBD1,13,TGTGCCAGCGACAGGGTTGGTTCCTATGGCTACACCTTC,CASDRVGSYGYTF
NA,TRBJ2-5,TRBV7-6,NA,14,TGTGCCAGCAGCCCAGGGAGCCACCAAGAGACCCAGTACTTC,CASSPGSHQETQYF
NA,TRBJ1-6,TRBV6-5,TRBD1,14,TGTGCCAGCAACAGAGACAGGGTTACTTCACCCCTCCACTTT,CASNRDRVTSPLHF
NA,TRBJ2-1,TRBV3-1/TRBV3-2,TRBD2,13,TGTGCCAGCGGGGGACTAGCGCTCAATGAGCAGTTCTTC,CASGGLALNEQFF
once,TRBJ1-1,TRBV6-5,NA,13,TGTGCCAGCAAACTGACAGTGAACACTGAAGCTTTCTTT,CASKLTVNTEAFF
NA,TRBJ2-1,TRBV5-1,NA,19,TGCGCCAGCAGCTTGGTTGGGGTAACTATAGGTGGCTCCTACAATGAGCAGTTCTTC,CASSLVGVTIGGSYNEQFF
NA,TRBJ2-7,TRBV5-1,NA,14,TGCGCCACCCCCATGGCAGGGGCGGCCTACGAGCAGTACTTC,CATPMAGAAYEQYF
NA,TRBJ1-1,TRBV27,NA,16,TGTGCCAGCAGTTTCACCCCAGGGGTTCGCAACACTGAAGCTTTCTTT,CASSFTPGVRNTEAFF
once,TRBJ1-5,TRBV6-5,TRBD1,15,TGTGCCAGCAGTTACGCCGGGACAGCAAATGGGCCCCAGCATTTT,CASSYAGTANGPQHF
NA,TRBJ2-7,TRBV10-1,TRBD2,14,TGCGCCAGCAGTGAGACCGGGAGGGCCTACGAGCAGTACTTC,CASSETGRAYEQYF
NA,TRBJ2-1,TRBV10-2,TRBD2,15,TGCGCCAGCAGTGTCAGCGGGAGTTCCTACAATGAGCAGTTCTTC,CASSVSGSSYNEQFF
NA,TRBJ1-2,TRBV5-1,TRBD1,14,TGCGCCAGCAGCTTCCCAGGGGGAGGAGATGGCTACACCTTC,CASSFPGGGDGYTF
NA,TRBJ2-1,TRBV5-1,TRBD2,19,TGCGCCAGCAGCTTACTGACTAGCGGGGGAGACCCCGCCTACAATGAGCAGTTCTTC,CASSLLTSGGDPAYNEQFF
NA,TRBJ2-7,TRBV2,NA,13,TGTGCCAACCGCGCTCAGAGCTCCTACGAGCAGTACTTC,CANRAQSSYEQYF
NA,TRBJ1-2,TRBV7-9,NA,15,TGTGCCAGCAGCTTAGAAGGGGGTTTTACCTATGGCTACACCTTC,CASSLEGGFTYGYTF
NA,TRBJ2-3,TRBV7-8,TRBD1,16,TGTGCCAGCAGCTTAAGGACAGGGGGCCGAGGGGATACGCAGTATTTT,CASSLRTGGRGDTQYF
NA,TRBJ2-3,TRBV5-4,TRBD2,16,TGTGCCAGCAGCCCGAAGGTAGCGGGGGCCACAGATACGCAGTATTTT,CASSPKVAGATDTQYF
few,TRBJ1-4,TRBV5-1,TRBD1,15,TGCGCCAGCAGCCCGGGACAGCGCCCCAATGAAAAACTGTTTTTT,CASSPGQRPNEKLFF
NA,TRBJ2-7,TRBV4-2,NA,15,TGTGCCAGCAGCCAATGGGTCGCGGGGGCCCTCGAGCAGTACTTC,CASSQWVAGALEQYF
NA,TRBJ2-7,TRBV5-4,NA,14,TGTGCCAGCAGCTTGGGAGTAGGGACCTACGAGCAGTACTTC,CASSLGVGTYEQYF
NA,TRBJ1-4,TRBV5-1,NA,14,TGCGCCAGCAGCTTGGGCAGGCCCGGGGAAAAACTGTTTTTT,CASSLGRPGEKLFF
NA,TRBJ2-2,TRBV6-4,TRBD1,14,TGTGCCAGCAGGAGGACAGGGGGCACCGGGGAGCTGTTTTTT,CASRRTGGTGELFF
NA,TRBJ2-1,TRBV27,TRBD2,15,TGTGCCAGCAGTTCGGTGCTAGCGGGGTACAATGAGCAGTTCTTC,CASSSVLAGYNEQFF
NA,TRBJ2-3,TRBV15,NA,14,TGTGCCACCACCCTAGCGAAATACACAGATACGCAGTATTTT,CATTLAKYTDTQYF
NA,TRBJ1-5,TRBV11-1,NA,13,TGTGCCAGCAGCTTAAGTTGGAATCAGCCCCAGCATTTT,CASSLSWNQPQHF
NA,TRBJ2-2,TRBV14,NA,17,TGTGCCAGCAGCCAAGATCGGCAGGGGACGAACACCGGGGAGCTGTTTTTT,CASSQDRQGTNTGELFF
NA,TRBJ2-1,TRBV5-1,NA,15,TGCGCCAGCAGCCCGGGGTATGGCGGATACAATGAGCAGTTCTTC,CASSPGYGGYNEQFF
once,TRBJ1-1,TRBV2,NA,16,TGTGCCAGCAGTCGGTCGAGCGGTAATATGAACACTGAAGCTTTCTTT,CASSRSSGNMNTEAFF
NA,TRBJ2-7,TRBV28,TRBD2,15,TGTGCCAGCAAGGGAATGGGGGGGAGCTCCTACGAGCAGTACTTC,CASKGMGGSSYEQYF
NA,TRBJ1-5,TRBV2,NA,15,TGTGCCAGCAGTGTGGGGCCCGCGGGCAATCAGCCCCAGCATTTT,CASSVGPAGNQPQHF
NA,TRBJ2-2,TRBV9,NA,16,TGTGCCAGCAGCGTAGCAGGCCAGGGGAGCACCGGGGAGCTGTTTTTT,CASSVAGQGSTGELFF
NA,TRBJ2-7,TRBV7-9,TRBD2,18,TGTGCCAGCAGCTTATATAACCTAGATAGCGGGAGCGGTTACGAGCAGTACTTC,CASSLYNLDSGSGYEQYF
once,TRBJ1-1,TRBV7-2,TRBD1,15,TGTGCCAGCAGCTTAGAGGGCAGGGGGTTTACTGAAGCTTTCTTT,CASSLEGRGFTEAFF
NA,TRBJ2-7,TRBV19,TRBD2,17,TGTGCCAGCGCCCCCAATAATGGCGGGAGGATCGGGAGCGAGCAGTACTTC,CASAPNNGGRIGSEQYF
NA,TRBJ2-7,TRBV29-1,TRBD2,14,TGCAGCGTAAGACTAGCGGGGGCCCTTTCCGAGCAGTACTTC,CSVRLAGALSEQYF
NA,TRBJ1-5,TRBV18,NA,14,TGTGCCAGCTCGCTTGGACTGTTCAATCAGCCCCAGCATTTT,CASSLGLFNQPQHF
once,TRBJ1-2,TRBV4-3,NA,13,TGCGCCAGCAGCCAATATGGGAGCTATGGCTACACCTTC,CASSQYGSYGYTF
NA,TRBJ2-5,TRBV25-1,NA,14,TGTGCCAGCAGTGAAGACGAATACCAAGAGACCCAGTACTTC,CASSEDEYQETQYF
NA,TRBJ2-7,TRBV14,TRBD1,13,TGTGCCAGCAGCCAATACAGGGGCCACGAGCAGTACTTC,CASSQYRGHEQYF
NA,TRBJ2-7,TRBV7-9,TRBD1,15,TGTGCCAGCAGCTTAGGATCGGGACAGGGTTCCGAGCAGTACTTC,CASSLGSGQGSEQYF
NA,TRBJ1-2,TRBV12-3/TRBV12-4,NA,11,TGTGCCAGCAGGTCTTGGGATGGCTACACCTTC,CASRSWDGYTF
NA,TRBJ2-7,TRBV19,TRBD2,18,TGTGCCAGTAGTATAGGACTAGCGGGAGTCGGAAACTCCTACGAGCAGTACTTC,CASSIGLAGVGNSYEQYF
NA,TRBJ2-3,TRBV5-1,TRBD1,16,TGCGCCAGCAGCCAATACCTAGGGACAGGGGAAGATACGCAGTATTTT,CASSQYLGTGEDTQYF
NA,TRBJ2-3,TRBV2,NA,14,TGTGCCAGCAAGGAACTAACTAGCACAGATACGCAGTATTTT,CASKELTSTDTQYF
NA,TRBJ1-5,TRBV2,NA,15,TGTGCCAGCAGTGAATGGTTAGGGGTCAATCAGCCCCAGCATTTT,CASSEWLGVNQPQHF
NA,TRBJ2-2,TRBV5-1,NA,14,TGCGCCAGCAGCGAGACAGGGAACACCGGGGAGCTGTTTTTT,CASSETGNTGELFF
NA,TRBJ2-3,TRBV4-3,NA,14,TGCGCCAGCAGCCAAGTCGCTGCAACAGATACGCAGTATTTT,CASSQVAATDTQYF
few,TRBJ2-1,TRBV6-5,NA,12,TGTGCCAGCGGACAGCGGCACAATGAGCAGTTCTTC,CASGQRHNEQFF
NA,TRBJ2-7,TRBV5-6,TRBD2,16,TGTGCCAGCAGCTTGGTTGCGGGGGGAAGCTCCTACGAGCAGTACTTC,CASSLVAGGSSYEQYF